This T cell receptor (beta chain) appears in the sequencing data of a study of post-analysis software for immune sequencing data. Overall study findings and caveats: Those samples that were prepared in the same batch co-clustered strongly by F measure. The normalized Chao1 diversity of multiple sclerosis patients was significantly lower than that of controls. There were five or six TRBV segments more frequent in patients than controls, and TRBV5-6, TRBV5-1 and TRBV20-1 were among them.

Unique-molecular-identifier-tagged TCR beta cDNA libraries were used. TCRdb recomputed calls from the PCR reads with MiXCR, one row per CDR3 protein. The profile shows around 770,000 distinct CDR3 sequences, 35% to 55% of them singletons. This clonotype occurred a few times. Its antigen remains unidentified. The CDR3 covers 11 residues. Per germline, CDR1 DFQATT and CDR2 SNEGSKA (reference sequence). V dropped 5 bases and J dropped 3 bases, with 8 bases sitting between them. The sample was blood. The chain couples TRBV20-1 to TRBJ2-7, with D unclear. The receptor was isolated from a girl aged 10 to 17 with multiple sclerosis. CDR3 bases: TGCAGTGCTTACGGGCTCTACGAGCAGTACTTC. It specifies CSAYGLYEQYF.